Following are 27 T cell receptor beta chains from one sample sequenced in a study of shared clonotypes between healthy human individuals (dated by TCRdb to between 2020 and 2021). The method was the immunoSEQ multiplex PCR assay. The table comes from immuneACCESS by way of TCRdb, which keeps in-frame sequences with V and J called. Part of the clones is missing from these tables; in studies checked, under half for an unresolved V gene and the rest for unknown reasons. Present in this sample are over 2 million clones, 85% to 95% of which were seen just once. The leading ten clones occupy roughly 1% of the sample. CD8 naive samples consisted of CD45RO-negative cells that were positively selected for CCR7, yielding a CD45RA+CCR7+ population without TemRA cells. The sample taken for sequencing was naive CD8+ T cells sorted from blood. The sample's cell subset or site, from its label and the paper: CD45RA+CCR7+. Receptors were obtained from a man aged 18 to 35 in good health.

This clone was picked up one time. J is TRBJ2-2 and V is TRBV6-5; TRBD1 matches at 9 bases. CDR1 and CDR2 (germline): MNHEY, SVGAGI. V gave up 4 bases and J gave up 7 bases; unmatched junction bases: 7. The CDR3 sequence is 15 residues long. Here the CDR3 reads CASSLLGQGLGELFF. In DNA form, the CDR3 reads TGTGCCAGCAGTTTACTGGGACAGGGACTCGGGGAGCTGTTTTTT.

V gene TRBV4-1 combines with J gene TRBJ2-7; D is possibly TRBD2 (6 bases). CDR3 length equals 15 residues. Trimming pared 4 bases from V and 0 bases from J, leaving 13 bases between. Germline V gives CDR1 MGHRA, CDR2 YSYEKL. The CDR3 nucleotides are TGCGCCAGCAGCCCGCGGGACGCCGCCTCCTACGAGCAGTACTTC. As protein: CASSPRDAASYEQYF.

The chain carries TRBV9 and TRBJ2-3; D may match TRBD1 or TRBD2 (5 bases each). Germline V gene lookup returns CDR1 SGDLS and CDR2 YYNGEE. CDR3 length equals 14 residues. With 6 bases removed from V and 1 base from J, the gap between germline ends came to 12 bases. In nucleotides, the CDR3 is TGTGCCAGCATGGGATTGGGGGGCACAGATACGCAGTATTTT. It is translated as CASMGLGGTDTQYF.

Regarding this clone: The same CDR3 can be traced to other DNA sequences in this sample. The chain has TRBV28 and TRBJ2-1; no reliable D call. The CDR3 has 13 amino acids. CDR1 and CDR2 (germline): MDHEN, SYDVKM. Trimming left V 3 bases short and J 7 bases short, with 10 bases between. The CDR3 DNA follows: TGTGCCAGCAGTTTGCTAGTAGGTAATGAGCAGTTCTTC. It is translated as CASSLLVGNEQFF.

This chain links TRBV19 with TRBJ2-1, with TRBD1 matching over 8 bases. The CDR3 has 17 residues. Germline V gene lookup returns CDR1 LNHDA and CDR2 SQIVND (reference sequence). The V segment lost 5 bases and the J segment 4 bases; nucleotides outside the gene matches: 13. The CDR3 spells CASSEKVDRGWYNEQFF. CDR3 coding DNA: TGTGCCAGTAGTGAAAAGGTCGACAGGGGTTGGTACAATGAGCAGTTCTTC.

CDR3: CASSAQGNSPLHF. CDR3 bases: TGTGCCAGCAGCGCACAGGGTAATTCACCCCTCCACTTT. V and J are TRBV27 and TRBJ1-6; possible D gene TRBD1, 6 bases. Trimming shortened V by 6 bases and J by 6 bases, and 9 bases separated the two germline ends. The CDR3 length is 13 residues. The germline V gene has CDR1 MNHEY and CDR2 SMNVEV (reference sequence).

This clone has just one count. This sequence joins TRBV5-1 and TRBJ2-7, with 8 bases fitting TRBD1. Looked up from germline, CDR1 is SGHRS and CDR2 is YFSETQ. This CDR3 is 12 amino acids long. V lost 3 bases and J lost 6; bases outside the gene matches: 2. The CDR3 region has the DNA TGCGCCAGCAGCTGGACAGGGATCGAGCAGTACTTC. Encoded protein: CASSWTGIEQYF.

With respect to this clone: The same CDR3 is also encoded by other DNA sequences in this sample. The chain couples TRBV27 to TRBJ2-1, with D possibly matching TRBD2 (6 bases). V was cut by 3 bases and J by 7 bases, with 10 bases left in between. Germline V gene sequence: CDR1 MNHEY, CDR2 SMNVEV (reference sequence). This CDR3 is built from 13 residues. CDR3 nucleotide sequence: TGTGCCAGCAGTTTGTGGGGGGAGAATGAGCAGTTCTTC. Amino acid sequence: CASSLWGENEQFF.

V and J are TRBV7-8 and TRBJ2-7; D perhaps matches TRBD2 (5 bases). Germline V gene sequence: CDR1 SGHVS, CDR2 FQNEAQ. V was clipped by 1 base and J by 5 bases, with 12 bases between them. The CDR3 is 14 amino acids. CDR3 in amino acids: CASSLGIPGNEQYF. The CDR3 nucleotides are TGTGCCAGCAGCTTAGGTATACCGGGGAACGAGCAGTACTTC.

The chain couples TRBV7-2 to TRBJ2-5; tentatively, D is TRBD2 (6 bases). The CDR3 sequence is 15 residues long. Germline CDR1 SGHTA, CDR2 FQGNSA. V was pared by 3 bases and J by 2 bases, with 13 bases between. The CDR3 nucleotides read TGTGCCAGCAGCTTCTTATTGGGAGGTCAAGAGACCCAGTACTTC. Residues: CASSFLLGGQETQYF.

V usage is TRBV13 and J usage is TRBJ2-2; TRBD2 might be the D (6 bases). Trimming took 2 bases from V and 5 from J, leaving 15 bases between them. The length of the CDR3 is 16 residues. Germline V gene sequence: CDR1 PRHDT, CDR2 FYEKMQ (reference sequence). CDR3 sequence: CASSLSVVGRTGELFF. In DNA, the CDR3 is TGTGCCAGCAGCTTATCGGTCGTCGGGAGAACCGGGGAGCTGTTTTTT.

About this clone itself: Its ends do not fully match the called genes, so a read error is possible. The gene calls are TRBV18 and TRBJ1-1; D is ambiguous. The germline CDR1 and CDR2 sequences are KGHSH and LQKENI. CDR3 size: 15 residues. The CDR3 nucleotides are TGTGGCAGCTCACCACCGTCCAGAATGAACACTGAAGCTTTCTTT. Translating it yields CGSSPPSRMNTEAFF.

The CDR3 DNA sequence: TGTGCCAGCAGCGAAACGGGCTACGAGCAGTACTTC. This codes for CASSETGYEQYF. This rearrangement joins TRBV7-9 to TRBJ2-7; D is unclear. The CDR3 spans 12 residues. Deletions cut 5 bases from V and 3 bases from J, with 8 bases between. CDR1 and CDR2 from the germline V gene are SEHNR and FQNEAQ (reference sequence). The full variable domain, with the rest looked up from reference TRBV7-9 and TRBJ2-7, is DTGVSQNPRHKITKRGQNVTFRCDPISEHNRLYWYRQTLGQGPEFLTYFQNEAQLEKSRLLSDRFSAERPKGSFSTLEIQRTEQGDSAMYLCASSETGYEQYFGPGTRLTVT.

In DNA, the CDR3 is TGTGCCAGCAGTGAGGCGGTCCCCTACGAGCAGTACTTC. Protein: CASSEAVPYEQYF. This chain links TRBV2 with TRBJ2-7; D unresolved. V lost 3 bases and J lost 2, with 8 bases in between. Germline-derived CDR1 and CDR2 are SNHLY and FYNNEI. CDR3 size: 13 residues. The full variable domain, rest sourced from reference TRBV2 and TRBJ2-7, is EPEVTQTPSHQVTQMGQEVILRCVPISNHLYFYWYRQILGQKVEFLVSFYNNEISEKSEIFDDQFSVERPDGSNFTLKIRSTKLEDSAMYFCASSEAVPYEQYFGPGTRLTVT.

The table lists this clone with a count of one. The chain links TRBV28 to TRBJ1-5; D is unclear. Germline assignment: CDR1 MDHEN and CDR2 SYDVKM. The ends were cut back, 1 base at V and 3 bases at J, with 16 bases in the middle. This CDR3 comprises 17 residues. CDR3 nucleotide sequence: TGTGCCAGCAGTTTATACCCGGGCAGCTCTCTCAATCAGCCCCAGCATTTT. Residues: CASSLYPGSSLNQPQHF.

The genes are TRBV27 and TRBJ2-3; unclear D gene. There are 16 residues in the CDR3. Germline V gene data show CDR1 as MNHEY and CDR2 as SMNVEV (reference sequence). Deletions cut 6 bases from V and 1 base from J, with 17 bases between. The CDR3 bases are TGTGCCAGCAGCTCCGTCACAGCACAAGGCACAGATACGCAGTATTTT. This codes for CASSSVTAQGTDTQYF.

The chain uses TRBV5-1 and TRBJ2-3, with 12 bases identical to TRBD2. J lost 3 bases, V lost 4 bases, and 6 bases had no gene match. The CDR3 spans 16 residues. In germline, CDR1 is SGHRS, CDR2 YFSETQ. The CDR3 reads CASSLTSGRSTDTQYF. CDR3 nucleotides: TGCGCCAGCAGCCTGACTAGCGGGAGATCAACAGATACGCAGTATTTT.

The V and J genes are TRBV4-1 and TRBJ1-5, with TRBD1 as a possible D gene (5 bases). V lost 4 bases to trimming and J lost 5 bases, with 12 bases between them. CDR1 MGHRA and CDR2 YSYEKL come from the germline V gene. CDR3 length equals 14 residues. CDR3 bases: TGCGCCAGCAGCCCACAACTAGGGGATCAGCCCCAGCATTTT. This gives the protein CASSPQLGDQPQHF.

The V gene is TRBV6-5, the J gene TRBJ2-1; 11 bases are a match to TRBD2. Germline loops: CDR1 MNHEY, CDR2 SVGAGI. V trimming: 6 bases; J trimming: 8 bases; junction bases outside the gene matches: 6. The CDR3 extends over 14 amino acids. CDR3: CASSIGTSGYEQFF. The CDR3 region has the DNA TGTGCCAGCAGCATTGGGACTAGCGGCTATGAGCAGTTCTTC.

V and J are TRBV6-5 and TRBJ2-3; 7 nucleotides match TRBD2. V lost 5 bases, J lost 2 bases, and 7 bases stayed unmatched. The CDR3 totals 15 residues. Looked up from germline, CDR1 is MNHEY and CDR2 is SVGAGI. The CDR3 region is CASSHQAGFTDTQYF. The CDR3 nucleotides are TGTGCCAGCAGTCATCAAGCGGGGTTCACAGATACGCAGTATTTT.

This chain uses TRBV5-6 with TRBJ2-5; maybe TRBD2 (6 bases). Trimming cost V 4 bases and J 5 bases, with 18 bases left between them. The germline V gene has CDR1 SGHDT and CDR2 YYEEEE. There are 15 residues in the CDR3. CDR3 coding DNA: TGTGCCAGCAGCCTGCCCAGAGACCGGGGGGAGACCCAGTACTTC. Translation: CASSLPRDRGETQYF.

The J gene is TRBJ2-3, the V gene TRBV19, with 8 bases aligning to TRBD1. The germline gives CDR1 LNHDA, CDR2 SQIVND (reference sequence). CDR3 size: 14 residues. Losses at the gene ends were 6 bases for V and 3 bases for J; bases not matched to a gene: 5. The CDR3 coding sequence is TGTGCCAGTAGCGGGTGGGACAGGACAGATACGCAGTATTTT. Protein sequence: CASSGWDRTDTQYF.

This CDR3 is CASSEYEVAKGLFF. CDR3 sequence (DNA): TGTGCCAGCAGTGAATACGAGGTGGCAAAGGGACTGTTTTTT. The rearrangement links TRBV25-1 to TRBJ1-4; D is uncertain. CDR1 MGHDK and CDR2 SYGVNS come from the germline V gene. The CDR3 has 14 residues. V was shortened by 0 bases and J by 13 bases, with 15 bases between the two germline ends.

As concerns this clone: The junction departs from the called germline gene at one end, perhaps through a read error. Distinct nucleotide sequences in the sample also encode this CDR3. The J gene is TRBJ2-5, the V gene TRBV5-1, with D unresolved. From germline, CDR1 is SGHRS and CDR2 YFSETQ. This CDR3 is built from 12 residues. The CDR3 spells CASSLYQETQYF. The DNA of the CDR3 is TGTGCCAGCAGCCTGTACCAAGAGACCCAGTACTTC. Drawing the rest from reference TRBV5-1 and TRBJ2-5, the complete variable domain is KAGVTQTPRYLIKTRGQQVTLSCSPISGHRSVSWYQQTPGQGLQFLFEYFSETQRNKGNFPGRFSGRQFSNSRSEMNVSTLELGDSALYLCASSLYQETQYFGPGTRLLVL.

This clone came up once. This chain uses TRBV7-9 with TRBJ2-7; no firm D call. CDR1 SEHNR and CDR2 FQNEAQ come from the germline V gene (reference sequence). V lost 3 bases and J 6 bases, leaving 15 bases between the germline ends. The CDR3 contains 14 residues. CDR3 bases: TGTGCCAGCAGCTTCGCCCCTGGAACTCCCGAGCAGTACTTC. Translation: CASSFAPGTPEQYF.

This chain links TRBV10-3 with TRBJ2-7; 10 nucleotides align to TRBD1. The V gene's germline CDR1 is ENHRY and CDR2 SYGVKD. With 8 bases clipped from V and 3 bases from J, the junction kept 10 bases outside the gene matches. CDR3 length: 15 amino acids. For the CDR3, the DNA is TGTGCCATCGCCAGGGGGACAGGGGTTGGCTACGAGCAGTACTTC. Amino acid sequence: CAIARGTGVGYEQYF.

This clone was picked up one time. This rearrangement joins TRBV10-3 to TRBJ2-7, with unresolved D. Trimming cost V 6 bases and J 0 bases, with 9 bases left between them. The CDR3 consists of 13 residues. The V gene's germline CDR1 is ENHRY and CDR2 SYGVKD. The CDR3 loop reads CAISTQSSYEQYF. In nucleotides, the CDR3 is TGTGCCATCAGCACCCAGAGCTCCTACGAGCAGTACTTC.